Following are 14 T cell receptor beta chains from one sample sequenced in a study of vaccination effects on CD4 cells after COVID-19. Before sequencing took place, the ViraFEST assay used viral peptide pools to expand antigen-specific CD4+ T cells. CD4+ T cell isolation took place after less than 13 days of culture. Clones were sequenced by immunoSEQ multiplex PCR, and TCRdb holds only the in-frame ones, with some missing. Here the sample spans 70,000 to 95,000 clones, roughly 72% being singletons. Their recognized antigens are unknown. The source was CD4+ T cells from PBMCs cultured with HCoV-229E spike peptides, collected before COVID-19 vaccination. The source is a human donor who received a COVID-19 vaccine.

This sequence joins TRBV30 and TRBJ1-6; TRBD1 is a possible D gene (5 bases). This CDR3 region has 14 residues. Trimming shortened V by 7 bases and J by 5 bases, and 15 bases separated the two germline ends. Looked up from germline, CDR1 is GTSNPN and CDR2 is SVGIG (reference sequence). The CDR3 here is CASKRGPDNSPLHF. For the CDR3, the DNA is TGTGCCTCCAAACGGGGACCTGATAATTCACCCCTCCACTTT.

The rearrangement uses TRBV5-6 and TRBJ2-7; TRBD2 is a possible D gene (6 bases). This CDR3 comprises 13 residues. V was clipped by 4 bases and J by 2 bases, with 10 bases between them. CDR1 is SGHDT and CDR2 is YYEEEE in the germline V gene. DNA of the CDR3: TGTGCCAGCAGCCGGGACTTAGCCTACGAGCAGTACGTC. Residues: CASSRDLAYEQYV.

This chain uses TRBV5-6 with TRBJ1-2, with 7 bases lining up with TRBD1. CDR1 and CDR2 (germline): SGHDT, YYEEEE. This CDR3 has 13 residues. V trimming: 4 bases; J trimming: 7 bases; junction bases outside the gene matches: 7. CDR3 DNA sequence: TGTGCCAGCAGCCCGGGACAGTTTCGTGGCTACACCTTC. It codes for CASSPGQFRGYTF.

This chain links TRBV2 with TRBJ2-3, with TRBD1 identical over 10 bases. The CDR3 length is 14 residues. After removal of 6 bases from V and 2 bases from J, the junction contained 2 bases not matched to a gene. Looked up from germline, CDR1 is SNHLY and CDR2 is FYNNEI. The CDR3: CASRDRGYTDTQYF. The CDR3 nucleotides read TGTGCCAGCAGGGACAGGGGGTACACAGATACGCAGTATTTT.

The chain combines TRBV7-3 with TRBJ1-1; unclear D gene. The V end lost 2 bases, the J end lost 2 bases, and 9 bases lay between the germline ends. Germline CDR1 and CDR2: SGHTA and FQGTGA. This CDR3 has 14 amino acids. CDR3: CASSLYHRNTEAFF. DNA of the CDR3: TGTGCCAGCAGCTTATACCACCGCAACACTGAAGCTTTCTTT.

The chain couples TRBV3-1 (or the pseudogene TRBV3-2) to TRBJ2-7, with 7 bases lining up with TRBD1. Losses at the gene ends were 1 base for V and 3 bases for J; bases not matched to a gene: 0. In germline, CDR1 is LGHDT, CDR2 YNNKEL (reference sequence). This CDR3 region has 13 residues. CDR3 nucleotides: TGTGCCAGCAGCCAAGGGACAGGCTACGAGCAGTACGTC. Protein product: CASSQGTGYEQYV.

The chain employs TRBV6-2 or TRBV6-3 and TRBJ2-1, with D possibly matching TRBD1 (5 bases). V lost 6 bases and J lost 5, with 8 bases in between. Germline V gene sequence: CDR1 MNHEY, CDR2 SVGEGT. The CDR3 has 12 residues. The CDR3 DNA reads as TGTGCCAGCAGCGGCAGGGACAATGAGCAGTTCTTC. Amino acid sequence: CASSGRDNEQFF.

The rearrangement uses TRBV5-1 and TRBJ1-2; no definite D call. CDR1 SGHRS and CDR2 YFSETQ come from the germline V gene. This CDR3 contains 15 residues. V was shortened by 5 bases and J by 7 bases, with 21 bases between the two germline ends. CDR3 protein: CASSHSEVAGVGYTF. The CDR3 region has the DNA TGCGCCAGCAGTCATTCCGAGGTGGCTGGGGTTGGCTACACCTTC.

The chain links TRBV5-1 to TRBJ2-7; perhaps TRBD2 as D (6 bases). Germline values: CDR1 SGHRS, CDR2 YFSETQ. V dropped 1 base and J dropped 2 bases, with 13 bases sitting between them. The CDR3 has 15 amino acids. The DNA for the CDR3 is TGCGCCAGCAGCTTGAATTTCGGGGGAACCTACGAGCAGTACGTC. This encodes CASSLNFGGTYEQYV.

The J gene is TRBJ1-2, the V gene TRBV6-1, with D perhaps TRBD1 (6 bases). Trimming pared 3 bases from V and 8 bases from J, leaving 10 bases between. Germline V gene sequence: CDR1 MNHNS, CDR2 SASEGT. This CDR3 is built from 12 residues. The CDR3 region has the DNA TGTGCCAGCAGTGAGGGGGCGCTGGGCTACACCTTC. Protein sequence: CASSEGALGYTF.

This clone has a single count. V is TRBV4-3 and J is TRBJ2-3; no reliable D call. Germline V gene lookup returns CDR1 LGHNA and CDR2 YSLEER. This CDR3 has 13 residues. The V gene lost 1 base and the J gene lost 4 bases, with 6 bases spanning the gap. The CDR3 nucleotides are TGCGCCAGCAGCCAAGTAGGTTCAGATACGCAGTATTTT. Its protein is CASSQVGSDTQYF.

This rearrangement joins TRBV4-3 to TRBJ1-1; possible D gene TRBD1, 5 bases. The CDR3 loop spans 13 amino acids. Looked up from germline, CDR1 is LGHNA and CDR2 is YSLEER. The V gene lost 4 bases and the J gene lost 3 bases, with 9 bases spanning the gap. In nucleotides, the CDR3 is TGCGCCAGCAGCCCCGGACACTACACTGAAGCTTTCTTT. Encoded protein: CASSPGHYTEAFF.

The chain has TRBV27 and TRBJ2-7; TRBD1 matches at 7 bases. The CDR3 spans 13 residues. With V trimmed by 8 bases and J by 4 bases, 8 bases remained unmatched. Germline V CDR1 and CDR2: MNHEY, SMNVEV (reference sequence). The CDR3 reads CASRKTGTYEQYV. CDR3 DNA sequence: TGTGCCAGCCGTAAGACAGGGACGTACGAGCAGTACGTC.

This clone was seen once. J is TRBJ1-2 and V is TRBV11-2, with unresolved D. V was pared by 1 base and J by 2 bases, with 11 bases between. Per the germline V gene, CDR1 is SGHAT and CDR2 is FQNNGV. This CDR3 comprises 15 residues. CDR3 residues: CASSLVSRGNYGYTF. The CDR3 DNA is TGTGCCAGCAGCTTAGTTTCCCGCGGGAACTATGGCTACACCTTC. Full variable domain (missing parts from reference TRBV11-2 and TRBJ1-2): EAGVAQSPRYKIIEKRQSVAFWCNPISGHATLYWYQQILGQGPKLLIQFQNNGVVDDSQLPKDRFSAERLKGVDSTLKIQPAKLEDSAVYLCASSLVSRGNYGYTFGSGTRLTVV.